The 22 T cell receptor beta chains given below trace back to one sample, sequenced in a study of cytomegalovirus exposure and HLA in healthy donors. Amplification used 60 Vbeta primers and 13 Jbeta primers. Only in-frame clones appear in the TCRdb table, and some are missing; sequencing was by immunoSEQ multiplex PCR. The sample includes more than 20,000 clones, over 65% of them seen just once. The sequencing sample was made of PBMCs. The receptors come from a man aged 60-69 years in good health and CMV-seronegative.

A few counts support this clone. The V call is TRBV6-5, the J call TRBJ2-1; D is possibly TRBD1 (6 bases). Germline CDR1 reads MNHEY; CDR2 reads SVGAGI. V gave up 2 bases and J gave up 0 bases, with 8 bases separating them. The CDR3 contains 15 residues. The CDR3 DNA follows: TGTGCCAGCAGTTACGACAGGAGCTCCTACAATGAGCAGTTCTTC. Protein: CASSYDRSSYNEQFF.

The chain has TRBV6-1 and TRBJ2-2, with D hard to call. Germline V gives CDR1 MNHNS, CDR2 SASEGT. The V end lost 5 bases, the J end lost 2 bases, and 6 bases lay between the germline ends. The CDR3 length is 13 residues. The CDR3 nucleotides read TGTGCCAGCAGTCTTTCTAACACCGGGGAGCTGTTTTTT. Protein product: CASSLSNTGELFF.

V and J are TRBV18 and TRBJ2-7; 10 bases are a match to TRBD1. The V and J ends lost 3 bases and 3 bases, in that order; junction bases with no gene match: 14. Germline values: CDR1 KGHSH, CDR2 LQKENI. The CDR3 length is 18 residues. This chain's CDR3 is CASSPGDRGREIIYEQYF. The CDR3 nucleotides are TGTGCCAGCTCACCGGGGGACAGGGGAAGAGAAATTATCTACGAGCAGTACTTC.

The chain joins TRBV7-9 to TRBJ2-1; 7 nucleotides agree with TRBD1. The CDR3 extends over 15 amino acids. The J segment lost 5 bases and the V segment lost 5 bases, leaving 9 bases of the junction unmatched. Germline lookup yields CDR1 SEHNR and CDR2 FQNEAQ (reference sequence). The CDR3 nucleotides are TGTGCCAGCAGCCCTCTAGGACAGGAGAACAATGAGCAGTTCTTC. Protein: CASSPLGQENNEQFF.

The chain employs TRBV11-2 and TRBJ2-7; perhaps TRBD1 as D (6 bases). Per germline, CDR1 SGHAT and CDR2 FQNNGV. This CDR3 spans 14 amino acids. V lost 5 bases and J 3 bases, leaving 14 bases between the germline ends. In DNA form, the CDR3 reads TGTGCCAGCAGCCAGTACAGGGAAGGCTACGAGCAGTACTTC. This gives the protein CASSQYREGYEQYF.

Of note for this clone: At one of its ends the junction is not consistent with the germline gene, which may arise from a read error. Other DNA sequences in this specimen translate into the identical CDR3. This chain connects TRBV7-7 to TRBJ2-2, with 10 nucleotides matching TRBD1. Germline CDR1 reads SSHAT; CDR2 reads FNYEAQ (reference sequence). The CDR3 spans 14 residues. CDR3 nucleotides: TGTGCTAGCAGCAAGGACAGGGGGACCGGGGAGTTGTTTTTT. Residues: CASSKDRGTGELFF.

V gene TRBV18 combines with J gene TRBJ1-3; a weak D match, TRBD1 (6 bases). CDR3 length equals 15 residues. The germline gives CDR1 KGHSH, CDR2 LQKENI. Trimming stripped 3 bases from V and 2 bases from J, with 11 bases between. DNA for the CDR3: TGTGCCAGCTCACCGGGGAGACAGGCTGGAAACACCATATATTTT. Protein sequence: CASSPGRQAGNTIYF.

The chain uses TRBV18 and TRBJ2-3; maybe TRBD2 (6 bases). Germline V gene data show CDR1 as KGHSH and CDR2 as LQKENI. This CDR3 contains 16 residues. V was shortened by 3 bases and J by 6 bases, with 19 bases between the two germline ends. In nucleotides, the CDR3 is TGTGCCAGCTCACCCCCCGGGTGGAGGGATCAGGATACGCAGTATTTT. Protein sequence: CASSPPGWRDQDTQYF.

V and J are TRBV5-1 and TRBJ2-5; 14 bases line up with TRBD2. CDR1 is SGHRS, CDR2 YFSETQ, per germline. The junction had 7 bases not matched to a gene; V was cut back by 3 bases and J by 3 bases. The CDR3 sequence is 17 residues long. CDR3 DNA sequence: TGCGCCAGCAGCTCCCAGAGACTAGCGGGGGGGAAAGAGACCCAGTACTTC. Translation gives CASSSQRLAGGKETQYF.

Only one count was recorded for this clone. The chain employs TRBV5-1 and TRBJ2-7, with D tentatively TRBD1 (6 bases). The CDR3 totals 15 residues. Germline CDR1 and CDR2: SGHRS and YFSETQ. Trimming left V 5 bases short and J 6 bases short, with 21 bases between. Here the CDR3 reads CASRQDVRGIGEQYF. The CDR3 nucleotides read TGCGCCAGCAGGCAAGACGTCAGGGGTATCGGCGAGCAGTACTTC. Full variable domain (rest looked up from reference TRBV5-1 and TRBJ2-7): KAGVTQTPRYLIKTRGQQVTLSCSPISGHRSVSWYQQTPGQGLQFLFEYFSETQRNKGNFPGRFSGRQFSNSRSEMNVSTLELGDSALYLCASRQDVRGIGEQYFGPGTRLTVT.

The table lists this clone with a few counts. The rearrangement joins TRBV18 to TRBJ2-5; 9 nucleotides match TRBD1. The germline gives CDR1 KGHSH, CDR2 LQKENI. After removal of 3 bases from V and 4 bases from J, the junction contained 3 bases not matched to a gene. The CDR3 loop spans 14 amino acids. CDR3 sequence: CASSPPGQGETQYF. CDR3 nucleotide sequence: TGTGCCAGCTCACCGCCGGGACAGGGAGAGACCCAGTACTTC.

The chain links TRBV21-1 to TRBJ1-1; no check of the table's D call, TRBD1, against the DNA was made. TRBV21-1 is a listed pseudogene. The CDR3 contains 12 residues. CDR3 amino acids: CASSDRNTEAFF. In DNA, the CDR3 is TGTGCCAGCAGCGACAGGAACACTGAAGCTTTCTTT.

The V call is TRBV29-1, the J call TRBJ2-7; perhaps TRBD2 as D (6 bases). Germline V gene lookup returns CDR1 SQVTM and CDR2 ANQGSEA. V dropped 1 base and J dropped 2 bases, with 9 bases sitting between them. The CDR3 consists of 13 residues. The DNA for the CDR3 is TGCAGCGTTGAAGTAGCGGAGGCCTACGAGCAGTACTTC. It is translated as CSVEVAEAYEQYF.

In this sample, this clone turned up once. CDR3 sequence: CASSLEQGAHGYTF. The CDR3 DNA sequence: TGTGCCAGCAGCTTGGAACAGGGGGCTCATGGCTACACCTTC. V usage is TRBV5-6 and J usage is TRBJ1-2, with 9 bases identical to TRBD1. Germline V gives CDR1 SGHDT, CDR2 YYEEEE. V lost 0 bases, J lost 6 bases, and 3 bases stayed unmatched. The CDR3 runs 14 residues.

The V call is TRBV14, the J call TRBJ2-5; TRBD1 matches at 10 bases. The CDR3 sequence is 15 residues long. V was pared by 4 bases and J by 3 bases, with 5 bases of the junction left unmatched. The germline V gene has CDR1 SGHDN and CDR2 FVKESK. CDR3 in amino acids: CASSPWTGGKETQYF. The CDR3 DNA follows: TGTGCCAGCAGCCCCTGGACAGGGGGAAAAGAGACCCAGTACTTC.

CDR3: CASSPNTGETQYF. CDR3 coding DNA: TGTGCCAGCAGCCCCAATACAGGCGAGACCCAGTACTTC. The rearrangement links TRBV7-6 to TRBJ2-5; the D gene is possibly TRBD1 (5 bases). Germline loops: CDR1 SGHVS, CDR2 FNYEAQ. The CDR3 length is 13 residues. Trimming took 5 bases from V and 5 from J, leaving 12 bases between them. Looking up the rest from reference TRBV7-6 and TRBJ2-5 gives the full variable domain: GAGVSQSPRYKVTKRGQDVALRCDPISGHVSLYWYRQALGQGPEFLTYFNYEAQQDKSGLPNDRFSAERPEGSISTLTIQRTEQRDSAMYRCASSPNTGETQYFGPGTRLLVL.

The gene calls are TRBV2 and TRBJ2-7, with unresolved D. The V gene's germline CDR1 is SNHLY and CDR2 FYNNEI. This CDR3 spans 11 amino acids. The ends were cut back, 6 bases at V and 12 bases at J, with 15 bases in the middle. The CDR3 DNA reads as TGTGCCAGCAGCGTGATCGGTCTCGTGTACTTC. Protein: CASSVIGLVYF.

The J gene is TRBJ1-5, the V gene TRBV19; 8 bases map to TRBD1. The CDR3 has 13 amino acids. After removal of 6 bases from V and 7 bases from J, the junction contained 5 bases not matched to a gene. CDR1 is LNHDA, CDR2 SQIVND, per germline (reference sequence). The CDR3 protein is CASSGQGRQPQHF. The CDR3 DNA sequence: TGTGCCAGTAGCGGACAGGGAAGGCAGCCCCAGCATTTT.

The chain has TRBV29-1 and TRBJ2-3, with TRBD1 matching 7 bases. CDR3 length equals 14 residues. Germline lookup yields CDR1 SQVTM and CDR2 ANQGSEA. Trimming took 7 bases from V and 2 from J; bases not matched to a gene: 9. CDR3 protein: CSAGTERLTDTQYF. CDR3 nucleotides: TGCAGCGCCGGGACAGAAAGACTCACAGATACGCAGTATTTT.

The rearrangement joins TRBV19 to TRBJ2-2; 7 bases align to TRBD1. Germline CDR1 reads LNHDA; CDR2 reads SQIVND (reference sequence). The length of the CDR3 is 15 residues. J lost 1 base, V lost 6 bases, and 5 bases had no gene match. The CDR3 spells CASSPGQRNTGELFF. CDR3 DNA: TGTGCCAGTAGCCCGGGACAGAGGAACACCGGGGAGCTGTTTTTT.

The CDR3 reads CASRLTGGAEGYTF. In DNA form, the CDR3 reads TGTGCCAGCAGGCTCACCGGGGGGGCTGAAGGCTACACCTTC. The chain carries TRBV5-6 and TRBJ1-2; possibly TRBD1 for D (6 bases). The CDR3 loop spans 14 amino acids. The ends were cut back, 5 bases at V and 8 bases at J, with 19 bases in the middle. CDR1 SGHDT and CDR2 YYEEEE come from the germline V gene.

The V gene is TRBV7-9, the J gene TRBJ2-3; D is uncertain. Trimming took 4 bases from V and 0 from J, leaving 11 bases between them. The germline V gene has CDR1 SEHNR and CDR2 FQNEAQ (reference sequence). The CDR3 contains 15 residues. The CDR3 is CASSSTGLSTDTQYF. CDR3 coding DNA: TGTGCCAGCAGCTCCACGGGTCTCAGCACAGATACGCAGTATTTT.